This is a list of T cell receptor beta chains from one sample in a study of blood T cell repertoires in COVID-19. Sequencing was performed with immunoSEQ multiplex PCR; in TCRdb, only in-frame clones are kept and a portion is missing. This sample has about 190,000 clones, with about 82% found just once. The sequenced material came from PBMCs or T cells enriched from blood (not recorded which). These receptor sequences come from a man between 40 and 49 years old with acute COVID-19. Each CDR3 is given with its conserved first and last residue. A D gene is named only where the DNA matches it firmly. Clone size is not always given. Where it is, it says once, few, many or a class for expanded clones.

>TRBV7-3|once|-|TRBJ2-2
TGTGCCAGCAGCTTAATTCCGTATAGAACAGGGCAGAGAACCGGGGAGCTGTTTTTT
CASSLIPYRTGQRTGELFF
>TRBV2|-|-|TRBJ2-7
TGTGCCAGCCTACAGGGATTCTCCTACGAGCAGTACTTC
CASLQGFSYEQYF
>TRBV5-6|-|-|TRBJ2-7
TGTGCCAGCAGACTTACAGGGACCTACGAGCAGTACTTC
CASRLTGTYEQYF
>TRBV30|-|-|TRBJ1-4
TGTGCCTGGAGTGTCCCAGGGGTCGGGGAAAAACTGTTTTTT
CAWSVPGVGEKLFF
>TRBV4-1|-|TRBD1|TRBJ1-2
TGCGCCAGCAGCCAGGCGACAGGGATGGGAGCTGGCTACACCTTC
CASSQATGMGAGYTF
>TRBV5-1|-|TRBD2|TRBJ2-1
TGCGCCAGCAGCTTGGGGGCGGGAGGTGTGCTGGGGAATGAGCAGTTCTTC
CASSLGAGGVLGNEQFF
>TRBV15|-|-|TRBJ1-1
TGTGCCACCAGCCCAGGGTACACTGAAGCTTTCTTT
CATSPGYTEAFF
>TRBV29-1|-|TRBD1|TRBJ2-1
TGCAGCGGTGGGACAGGGATTGAGCAGTTCTTC
CSGGTGIEQFF
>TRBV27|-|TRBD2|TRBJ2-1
TGTGCCAGCAGTTTGGCAAGCGGGAGGAATCGGGAGCAGTTCTTC
CASSLASGRNREQFF
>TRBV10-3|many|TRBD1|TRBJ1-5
TGTGCCATCAGTGTGGCAGGGGGCGGCAATCAGCCCCAGCATTTT
CAISVAGGGNQPQHF
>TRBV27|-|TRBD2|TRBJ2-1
TGTGCCAGCTTGGCTAGCGGGAGAGCTGAGCAGTTCTTC
CASLASGRAEQFF
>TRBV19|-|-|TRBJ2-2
TGTGCCAGTAGTATACCGGGGCGGGAGCTGTTTTTT
CASSIPGRELFF
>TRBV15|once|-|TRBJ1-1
TGTGCCACCAGCAGCCTTGGCGGGGGGGATCCAGGGACTGAAGCTTTCTTT
CATSSLGGGDPGTEAFF
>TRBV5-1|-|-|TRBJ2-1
TGCGCCAGCAGGGCAGGGGAGTACAATGAGCAGTTCTTC
CASRAGEYNEQFF
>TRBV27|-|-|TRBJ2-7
TGTGCCAGCAGTTTAAAGGGGAGGAGCTCCTACGAGCAGTACTTC
CASSLKGRSSYEQYF
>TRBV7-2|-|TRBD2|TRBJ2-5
TGTGCCAGCAGTTTTAGGGGGTGGGCCGGTAGCGGGAACCAAGAGACCCAGTACTTC
CASSFRGWAGSGNQETQYF
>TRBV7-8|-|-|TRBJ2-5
TGTGCCAGCAGCGCCGACCAGGGGAAAGAGACCCAGTACTTC
CASSADQGKETQYF
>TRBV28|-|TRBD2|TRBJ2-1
TGTGCCAGCATCACTAGCGGGTCCCACAATGAGCAGTTCTTC
CASITSGSHNEQFF
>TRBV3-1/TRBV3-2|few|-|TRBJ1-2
TGTGCCAGCAGCCACGTTTATGGCTACACCTTC
CASSHVYGYTF
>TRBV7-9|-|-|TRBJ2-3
TGTGCCAGCAGCTTTTTGGGAGTTGGCACAGATACGCAGTATTTT
CASSFLGVGTDTQYF
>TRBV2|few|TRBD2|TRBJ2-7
TGTGCCAGCAAAAGGACTAGTTTATACGAGCAGTACTTC
CASKRTSLYEQYF
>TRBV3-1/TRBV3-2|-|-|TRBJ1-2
TGTGCCAGCAGCCTCGCGGCGGGCGGGGGCTATGGCTACACCTTC
CASSLAAGGGYGYTF
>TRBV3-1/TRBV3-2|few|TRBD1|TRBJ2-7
TGTGCCAGCAGCCAGGGTACCCCGGGACAGATTTTCTACGAGCAGTACTTC
CASSQGTPGQIFYEQYF
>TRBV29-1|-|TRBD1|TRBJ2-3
TGCAGCCTAGGGACAGGGGGTACAGATACGCAGTATTTT
CSLGTGGTDTQYF
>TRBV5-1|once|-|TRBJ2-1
TGCGCCAGCAGCCCCGGGGTCGCCAACAAATACAATGAGCAGTTCTTC
CASSPGVANKYNEQFF
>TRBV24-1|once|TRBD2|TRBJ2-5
TGTGCCACCAGTGAGCCCGGACTAGCGGCCCAAGAGACCCAGTACTTC
CATSEPGLAAQETQYF
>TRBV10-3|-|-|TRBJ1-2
TGTGCCATCAGTAAACAGGGCGACTATGGCTACACCTTC
CAISKQGDYGYTF
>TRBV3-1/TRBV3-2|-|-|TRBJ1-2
TGTGCCAGCAGCCCGCGGGAGTTCCAGTTCTATGGCTACACCTTC
CASSPREFQFYGYTF